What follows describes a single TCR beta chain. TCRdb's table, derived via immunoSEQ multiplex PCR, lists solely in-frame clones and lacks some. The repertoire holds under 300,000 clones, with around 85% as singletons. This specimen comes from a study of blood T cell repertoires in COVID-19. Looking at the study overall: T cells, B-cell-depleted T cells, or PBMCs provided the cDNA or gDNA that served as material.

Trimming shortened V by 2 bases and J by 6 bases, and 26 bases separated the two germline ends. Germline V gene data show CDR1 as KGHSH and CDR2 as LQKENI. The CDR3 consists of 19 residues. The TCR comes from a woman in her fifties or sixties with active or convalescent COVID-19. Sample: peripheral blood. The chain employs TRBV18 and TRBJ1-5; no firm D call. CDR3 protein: CASSPVFGTGSEQVQPQHF. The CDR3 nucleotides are TGTGCCAGCTCACCAGTCTTTGGAACGGGATCGGAGCAGGTTCAGCCCCAGCATTTT.